This TCR beta chain was identified in a study of cytomegalovirus exposure and HLA in healthy donors. The donors comprised healthy bone marrow donors. Germline CDR1 reads SNHLY; CDR2 reads FYNNEI. This CDR3 is 12 amino acids long. The V and J ends lost 5 bases and 3 bases respectively, with 6 bases between them. Concerning this clone itself: Its antigen is unidentified.

PCR amplification relied on 60 Vbeta primers (plus 13 Jbeta primers). The protocol was immunoSEQ multiplex PCR, while the TCRdb copy is restricted to in-frame clones and leaves out a portion. This table holds over 75,000 clones, around 80% found once. Overall study findings and caveats: Rarity held for most TCR sequences, but there were some public TCRs that occurred in many donors. It has been reported that TCR beta sequences accurately predicted the HLA-A and HLA-B alleles of most subjects.

The receptor comes from a woman aged 55 to 70 in good health and CMV-seronegative. This chain links TRBV2 with TRBJ2-3, with D hard to call. Sequenced input: PBMCs. The CDR3 DNA reads TGTGCCAGCAGTTCACGGACAGATACGCAGTATTTT. Its protein is CASSSRTDTQYF.